Listed here is a single T cell receptor beta chain. This record belongs to a study of blood T cell repertoires in COVID-19. Looking at the study overall: The United States, Italy and Spain were the sources of the acute and convalescent COVID-19 samples. Nucleic acid was either cDNA or gDNA, and it came from T cells, B-cell-depleted T cells, or PBMCs.

The Seattle patients, enrolled during active infection, were followed longitudinally. CDR1 and CDR2 (germline): MNHEY, SVGAGI. This CDR3 has 14 amino acids. Trimming removed 7 bases from V and 4 bases from J, with 17 bases in between. Methods used by the authors: Counts of nucleated cells, estimated from reference gene primer amplification, were obtained. Clones were read by immunoSEQ multiplex PCR, and TCRdb kept only the in-frame ones, dropping some. Clonal size and the V and J genes are those of that table, whereas D and trimming came from the DNA. The sample includes 270,000 or so clones, roughly nine tenths of them seen just once.

The genes are TRBV6-5 and TRBJ2-7; a possible D gene is TRBD2 (5 bases). Specimen: peripheral blood. This TCR was recovered from a woman in her 30s with COVID-19, enrolled during active disease. The CDR3 sequence is CASKVLDEGYEQYF. CDR3 DNA: TGTGCCAGCAAAGTACTAGACGAAGGGTACGAGCAGTACTTC.